The next 31 T cell receptor beta chains were all read from a single sample in a study of spatial heterogeneity in lung cancer. One entry per CDR3 protein, called by TCRdb with MiXCR from the 5' RACE reads. The sample holds fewer than 40,000 distinct CDR3 sequences; 6% to 8% are singletons and the top ten take approximately 30%. Sample time point: sample taken at primary tumor resection. The sample here was PBMCs, taken at surgery. These receptors were taken from a male donor with early-stage non-small cell lung cancer.

There are many counts of this clonotype. The rearrangement uses TRBV2 and TRBJ2-7; maybe TRBD2 (6 bases). V lost 2 bases and J lost 0, with 11 bases in between. CDR3 length: 15 amino acids. Germline V lookup: CDR1 SNHLY, CDR2 FYNNEI. CDR3 sequence reads: CASSEWGELSYEQYF. In DNA form, the CDR3 reads TGTGCCAGCAGTGAATGGGGGGAGCTCTCCTACGAGCAGTACTTC.

The sample holds many counts of this clonotype. V is TRBV29-1 and J is TRBJ2-2; 8 nucleotides line up with TRBD2. The CDR3 has 16 amino acids. With 0 bases clipped from V and 7 bases from J, the junction kept 10 bases outside the gene matches. CDR1 SQVTM and CDR2 ANQGSEA come from the germline V gene. The CDR3 sequence: CSVEDQSGGRFGELFF. The CDR3 coding sequence is TGCAGCGTTGAAGATCAGAGTGGCGGGAGGTTCGGGGAGCTGTTTTTT.

Remarks on this clonotype: This may arise from a read error, as a much more abundant clone is one base away. The rearrangement uses TRBV5-1 and TRBJ2-1, with 11 bases matching TRBD2. There are 15 residues in the CDR3. Looked up from germline, CDR1 is SGHRS and CDR2 is YFSETQ. The CDR3 DNA sequence: TGCGTCAGCAGCTTGGGGGGACTAGCGGTCAATGAGCAGTTCTTC. Translated, it gives CVSSLGGLAVNEQFF.

The V gene is TRBV27, the J gene TRBJ1-1, with D unclear. The V end was cut by 5 bases, the J end by 0 bases, with 10 bases between. The CDR3 is 14 amino acids. Germline V CDR1 and CDR2: MNHEY, SMNVEV (reference sequence). The CDR3 coding sequence is TGTGCCAGCAGTGAACAGCGACTGAACACTGAAGCTTTCTTT. Its protein product is CASSEQRLNTEAFF.

In its sample, this clonotype was seen many times. V is TRBV29-1 and J is TRBJ2-3; D ambiguous. The CDR3 is 14 residues long. Trimming shortened V by 2 bases and J by 1 base, and 10 bases separated the two germline ends. Germline lookup yields CDR1 SQVTM and CDR2 ANQGSEA. The CDR3 is CSVENYEGTDTQYF. DNA for the CDR3: TGCAGCGTTGAAAACTACGAGGGCACAGATACGCAGTATTTT.

This clonotype was seen ten or more times. The chain combines TRBV5-1 with TRBJ2-3; D is perhaps TRBD2 (6 bases). In germline, CDR1 is SGHRS, CDR2 YFSETQ. Trimming removed 4 bases from V and 4 bases from J, with 16 bases in between. The CDR3 has 15 amino acids. In DNA form, the CDR3 reads TGCGCCAGCAGCCCGAGGGGTAGCGGCGCAGATACGCAGTATTTT. Amino acids: CASSPRGSGADTQYF.

The chain couples TRBV4-1 to TRBJ1-6; TRBD1 might be the D (5 bases). The CDR3 spans 15 residues. V dropped 5 bases and J dropped 6 bases, with 14 bases sitting between them. CDR1 is MGHRA, CDR2 YSYEKL, per germline. The CDR3 nucleotides are TGCGCCAGCAGCAGTCAGGGTCGAGGTAATTCACCCCTCCACTTT. Its translation: CASSSQGRGNSPLHF.

There are many counts of this clonotype. The rearrangement joins TRBV7-2 to TRBJ2-2, with TRBD2 matching 9 bases. The junction had 3 bases not matched to a gene; V was cut back by 3 bases and J by 4 bases. Looked up from germline, CDR1 is SGHTA and CDR2 is FQGNSA. The CDR3 sequence is 15 residues long. CDR3 nucleotide sequence: TGTGCCAGCAGCTTCCGGCGGGAGGGCACCGGGGAGCTGTTTTTT. It encodes CASSFRREGTGELFF. Full variable domain (outside the CDR3, taken from reference TRBV7-2 and TRBJ2-2): GAGVSQSPSNKVTEKGKDVELRCDPISGHTALYWYRQSLGQGLEFLIYFQGNSAPDKSGLPSDRFSAERTGGSVSTLTIQRTQQEDSAVYLCASSFRREGTGELFFGEGSRLTVL.

This clonotype showed up many times. This chain links TRBV20-1 with TRBJ2-1; D remains unclear. The CDR3 length is 13 residues. Per the germline V gene, CDR1 is DFQATT and CDR2 is SNEGSKA (reference sequence). Trimming shortened V by 3 bases and J by 0 bases, and 6 bases separated the two germline ends. CDR3 coding DNA: TGCAGTGCTAGCGGAAGCTCCTACAATGAGCAGTTCTTC. Translation gives CSASGSSYNEQFF.

This clonotype appeared a few times. V is TRBV29-1 and J is TRBJ1-2, with D uncertain. CDR1 SQVTM and CDR2 ANQGSEA come from the germline V gene. The CDR3 is made up of 13 amino acids. V shed 3 bases and J shed 5 bases, with 13 bases lying between them. The CDR3 loop is CSVDPPQQYGYTF. CDR3 coding DNA: TGCAGCGTTGATCCTCCCCAGCAGTATGGCTACACCTTC.

This clonotype appeared many times. The genes are TRBV29-1 and TRBJ2-5; 9 bases align to TRBD1. Germline V gene data show CDR1 as SQVTM and CDR2 as ANQGSEA. The V gene end was trimmed by 2 bases and the J gene end by 3 bases; junction bases not matched to a gene: 4. CDR3 length: 14 amino acids. The CDR3 DNA is TGCAGCGTTGAAAGGGGACAGGGAGAAGAGACCCAGTACTTC. Residues: CSVERGQGEETQYF.

This clonotype was seen ten or more times. The J gene is TRBJ1-5, the V gene TRBV20-1; D is unresolved. Looked up from germline, CDR1 is DFQATT and CDR2 is SNEGSKA (reference sequence). The CDR3 sequence is 14 residues long. Trimming pared 6 bases from V and 0 bases from J, leaving 12 bases between. CDR3 nucleotides: TGCAGTGCCAACAACATCAATAGCAATCAGCCCCAGCATTTT. Translating gives CSANNINSNQPQHF.

This sequence joins TRBV3-1 and TRBJ1-6, with D possibly TRBD1 on 6 matching bases. The CDR3 sequence is 15 residues long. The V and J ends lost 0 bases and 9 bases respectively, with 12 bases between them. From germline, CDR1 is LGHDT and CDR2 YNNKEL (reference sequence). CDR3 in amino acids: CASSQEGGAVSPLHF. The DNA for the CDR3 is TGTGCCAGCAGCCAAGAAGGGGGGGCGGTTTCACCCCTCCACTTT.

The table lists this clonotype with a few counts. The chain is built from TRBV30 and TRBJ2-1, with a weak D call TRBD1 (7 bases). Germline CDR1 GTSNPN, CDR2 SVGIG (reference sequence). The CDR3 has 14 amino acids. V shed 2 bases and J shed 7 bases, with 15 bases lying between them. The CDR3 DNA follows: TGTGCCTGGAGTCGGGGGCAGGGGGTGAATGAGCAGTTCTTC. Encoded protein: CAWSRGQGVNEQFF.

In its sample, this clonotype was seen many times. The chain employs TRBV7-6 and TRBJ2-7; 13 bases are shared with TRBD2. V lost 9 bases to trimming and J lost 7 bases; unmatched junction nucleotides: 21. Germline values: CDR1 SGHVS, CDR2 FNYEAQ. CDR3 length equals 18 residues. CDR3 DNA sequence: TGTGCCAGAGCCAATCGGACTAGCGGGAGTTCTGTCAGTGGGGAGCAGTACGTC. This gives the protein CARANRTSGSSVSGEQYV.

Only one count was recorded for this clonotype. The gene calls are TRBV12-3 or TRBV12-4 and TRBJ2-7; possibly TRBD1 for D (6 bases). The CDR3 has 16 residues. V lost 4 bases, J lost 2 bases, and 18 bases lay in between. CDR3 bases: TGTGCCAGCAGTTCATCACCAACGACAGGCCCCTACGAGCAGTACTTC. Translation: CASSSSPTTGPYEQYF.

This clonotype was detected ten times or more. V is TRBV10-3 and J is TRBJ2-5, with a tentative D call TRBD2 (5 bases). The CDR3 runs to 14 residues. Trimming pared 3 bases from V and 7 bases from J, leaving 15 bases between. The germline V gene encodes CDR1 ENHRY and CDR2 SYGVKD. In DNA form, the CDR3 reads TGTGCCATCAGTGACTGGGCTAGCCGAGGGACCCAGTACTTC. Translating gives CAISDWASRGTQYF.

The chain is built from TRBV24-1 and TRBJ2-3; TRBD1 aligns across 8 bases. With 1 base clipped from V and 2 bases from J, the junction kept 10 bases outside the gene matches. CDR1 is KGHDR and CDR2 is SFDVKD in the germline V gene. The CDR3 is 18 residues long. In nucleotides, the CDR3 is TGTGCCACCAGTGATTTACCCGGACAGGGAGTGGACACAGATACGCAGTATTTT. This gives the protein CATSDLPGQGVDTDTQYF.

This clonotype was recorded at least ten times. This chain connects TRBV15 to TRBJ1-1; TRBD1 agrees at 7 bases. Germline V CDR1 and CDR2: LNHNV, YYDKDF (reference sequence). Germline trimming cut 0 bases from V and 1 base from J; bases unmatched to any gene: 5. The CDR3 length is 16 residues. The CDR3 loop is CATSRERGRGNTEAFF. In nucleotides, the CDR3 is TGTGCCACCAGCAGAGAGAGGGGGCGAGGGAACACTGAAGCTTTCTTT.

This clonotype turned up a few times. V usage is TRBV2 and J usage is TRBJ1-1; 12 bases align to TRBD1. The length of the CDR3 is 14 residues. The germline V gene has CDR1 SNHLY and CDR2 FYNNEI. V lost 10 bases, J lost 5 bases, and 8 bases stayed unmatched. For the CDR3, the DNA is TGTGCCACCCCCGGGACAGGGGGCCGGACTGAAGCTTTCTTT. It is translated as CATPGTGGRTEAFF. The variable domain in full, with the rest retrieved from reference TRBV2 and TRBJ1-1, is EPEVTQTPSHQVTQMGQEVILRCVPISNHLYFYWYRQILGQKVEFLVSFYNNEISEKSEIFDDQFSVERPDGSNFTLKIRSTKLEDSAMYFCATPGTGGRTEAFFGQGTRLTVV.

The chain joins TRBV7-9 to TRBJ1-5; D gene ambiguous. Trimming took off 1 base at V and 7 bases at J, with 11 bases between the two ends. The CDR3 consists of 14 residues. CDR1 is SEHNR and CDR2 is FQNEAQ in the germline V gene (reference sequence). Here the CDR3 DNA reads TGTGCCAGCAGCTTAGGGGGTTTAGGCCAGCCCCAGCATTTT. It codes for CASSLGGLGQPQHF.

This clonotype was seen ten or more times. At one end the junction does not follow the germline gene, possibly because of a read error. This chain uses TRBV20-1 with TRBJ2-5, with D unclear. This CDR3 is built from 15 residues. Per germline, CDR1 DFQATT and CDR2 SNEGSKA (reference sequence). CDR3 in DNA: TGCAGTGCTAGAACCCCAGCTGATTACCAGGAGACCCAGTACTTC. As protein: CSARTPADYQETQYF.

The gene calls are TRBV6-1 and TRBJ1-2; 7 nucleotides agree with TRBD1. Germline trimming cut 5 bases from V and 6 bases from J; bases unmatched to any gene: 9. Germline V gene sequence: CDR1 MNHNS, CDR2 SASEGT. The CDR3 is 14 amino acids. The CDR3 DNA sequence: TGTGCCAGCAGTCTCCAGGGGGGGGCTGATGGCTACACCTTC. Encoded protein: CASSLQGGADGYTF.

This clonotype has a count of ten or more. The rearrangement joins TRBV11-2 to TRBJ2-7; D uncertain. The CDR3 runs 14 residues. Germline V CDR1 and CDR2: SGHAT, FQNNGV. V was pared by 0 bases and J by 6 bases, with 12 bases between. The DNA for the CDR3 is TGTGCCAGCAGCTTAGATAGGGAAGTAGGCGAGCAGTACGTC. Residues: CASSLDREVGEQYV.

This clonotype was counted at least ten times. This chain connects TRBV30 to TRBJ2-5; D is uncertain. Trimming left V 2 bases short and J 7 bases short, with 11 bases between. The V gene's germline CDR1 is GTSNPN and CDR2 SVGIG (reference sequence). CDR3 size: 12 residues. The CDR3 sequence is CAWSSLDPTQYF. CDR3 in DNA: TGTGCCTGGAGTAGTTTGGACCCGACCCAGTACTTC.

This clonotype was observed many times. The rearrangement links TRBV24-1 to TRBJ2-1, with 9 bases fitting TRBD2. The CDR3 loop spans 13 amino acids. Germline V gene data show CDR1 as KGHDR and CDR2 as SFDVKD. The V segment lost 7 bases and the J segment 10 bases; nucleotides outside the gene matches: 7. CDR3 in amino acids: CATSVSGSEEQFF. CDR3 nucleotides: TGTGCCACCAGCGTTAGCGGGAGTGAAGAGCAGTTCTTC.

As concerns this clonotype: The CDR3 ends on some other residue instead of the conserved phenylalanine or tryptophan, so this is likely a read error. The chain couples TRBV6-2 or TRBV6-3 to TRBJ2-3, with 8 bases fitting TRBD1. CDR3 length: 15 amino acids. J gave up 5 bases and V 5 bases, and 9 bases lay outside the gene matches. The germline V gene encodes CDR1 MNHEY and CDR2 SVGEGT. The CDR3 DNA sequence: TGTGCCAGCAGTCCCCCAGGGGGCTGGGGAGATACGCAGTATCTT. Residues: CASSPPGGWGDTQYL.

This clonotype was counted many times. The chain has TRBV3-1 and TRBJ1-2, with D maybe TRBD1 (5 bases). Looked up from germline, CDR1 is LGHDT and CDR2 is YNNKEL (reference sequence). V dropped 1 base and J dropped 4 bases, with 13 bases sitting between them. The CDR3 is 15 residues long. CDR3 region: CASSQAPGAVYGYTF. The CDR3 region has the DNA TGTGCCAGCAGCCAAGCCCCCGGGGCGGTCTATGGCTACACCTTC. The full variable domain, completed using reference TRBV3-1 and TRBJ1-2, is DTAVSQTPKYLVTQMGNDKSIKCEQNLGHDTMYWYKQDSKKFLKIMFSYNNKELIINETVPNRFSPKSPDKAHLNLHINSLELGDSAVYFCASSQAPGAVYGYTFGSGTRLTVV.

Ten or more counts support this clonotype. The rearrangement links TRBV12-3 or TRBV12-4 to TRBJ2-3, with D unresolved. Trimming cost V 8 bases and J 0 bases, with 12 bases left between them. CDR3 size: 14 residues. The CDR3 nucleotides read TGTGCCAGCTCCCGTGGACCCAGCACAGATACGCAGTATTTT. Translated: CASSRGPSTDTQYF.

This clonotype has a count of ten or more. The gene calls are TRBV6-2 or TRBV6-3 and TRBJ2-7, with 12 bases matching TRBD2. Germline trimming cut 6 bases from V and 4 bases from J; bases unmatched to any gene: 7. The germline V gene has CDR1 MNHEY and CDR2 SVGEGT. The CDR3 covers 15 residues. The CDR3 coding sequence is TGTGCCAGCAGGCTCGGACTAGCGGGACGGTACGAGCAGTACGTC. Translation: CASRLGLAGRYEQYV.

V usage is TRBV12-3 or TRBV12-4 and J usage is TRBJ1-6; D is possibly TRBD1 (5 bases). V lost 2 bases and J lost 8, with 16 bases in between. The CDR3 extends over 16 amino acids. The DNA of the CDR3 is TGTGCCAGCAGTTTAACAGGTTCAGGGTATGATTCACCCCTCCACTTT. This codes for CASSLTGSGYDSPLHF.